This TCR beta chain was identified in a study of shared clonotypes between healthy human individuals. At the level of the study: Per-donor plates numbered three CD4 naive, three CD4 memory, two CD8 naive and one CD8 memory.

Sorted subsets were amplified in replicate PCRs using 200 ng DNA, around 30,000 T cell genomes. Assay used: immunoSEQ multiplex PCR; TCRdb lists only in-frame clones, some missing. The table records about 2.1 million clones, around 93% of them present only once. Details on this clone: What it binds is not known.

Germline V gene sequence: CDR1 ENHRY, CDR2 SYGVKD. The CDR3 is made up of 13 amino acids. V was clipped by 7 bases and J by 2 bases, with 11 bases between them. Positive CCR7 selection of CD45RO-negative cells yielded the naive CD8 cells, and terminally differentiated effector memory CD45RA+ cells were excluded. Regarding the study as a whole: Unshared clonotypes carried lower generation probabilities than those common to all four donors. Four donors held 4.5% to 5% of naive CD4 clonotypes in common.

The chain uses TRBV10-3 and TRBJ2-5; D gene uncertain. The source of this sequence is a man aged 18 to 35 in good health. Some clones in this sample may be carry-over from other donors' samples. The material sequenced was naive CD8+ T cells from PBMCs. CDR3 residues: CAIKGPLQETQYF. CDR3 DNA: TGTGCCATCAAAGGACCCCTACAAGAGACCCAGTACTTC.